What follows is one T cell receptor (beta chain) and its context. What it recognizes is unknown. Template switching supplied a universal primer site; unique molecular identifiers were carried on the cDNA. Each CDR3 protein is one row after TCRdb ran MiXCR on the 5' RACE reads. This table has 400,000 to 650,000 distinct CDR3 sequences, 20% to 25% appearing once. V was cut by 1 base and J by 3 bases, with 9 bases left in between. CDR1 and CDR2 from the germline V gene are SEHNR and FQNEAQ (reference sequence). This CDR3 region has 14 residues. This record belongs to a study of identical twins. Whole-study findings and limits: Memory repertoires lacked the insertion deficit that abundant cord blood beta clonotypes showed. Models predicted less out-of-frame TCR alpha sharing in monozygotic twins than was found.

In addition, the sample was reused for a study of T cells expressing NK-cell markers.

The chain joins TRBV7-9 to TRBJ1-1; possible D gene TRBD1, 5 bases. This receptor was taken from a woman younger than 35 in good health. The sequenced sample consisted of CD4+ T cells sorted from blood. For the CDR3, the DNA is TGTGCCAGCAGCTTAGTCGGGGCTTACACTGAAGCTTTCTTT. Protein product: CASSLVGAYTEAFF.